One sample yielded the 8 T cell receptor beta chains listed below, sequenced in a study of CD8+CD57+ T cells in acquired aplastic anemia. Genomic DNA acted as the template from which TCR beta VDJ combination and CDR3 sequence profiling were carried out. Via MiXCR, TCRdb re-called the reads, giving one row per CDR3 protein. The sample holds 150,000 to 200,000 distinct CDR3 sequences, approximately 60% seen once. Sequenced input: sorted CD4+, CD8+, or CD8+CD57+ T cells (not recorded which) from PBMCs. All receptors derive from a human donor in good health.

At least ten counts were recorded for this clonotype. This rearrangement joins TRBV7-9 to TRBJ2-7; 10 bases are a match to TRBD2. The germline V gene encodes CDR1 SEHNR and CDR2 FQNEAQ (reference sequence). The CDR3 length is 15 residues. The V segment lost 5 bases and the J segment 4 bases; nucleotides outside the gene matches: 8. Here the CDR3 DNA reads TGTGCCAGCAGCGAAGGGACTAGCGAGGAGTACGAGCAGTACTTC. Translating gives CASSEGTSEEYEQYF.

This clonotype was picked up a small number of times. The chain uses TRBV7-9 and TRBJ2-7; TRBD1 matches 7 bases. With 7 bases clipped from V and 3 bases from J, the junction kept 6 bases outside the gene matches. CDR3 length equals 13 residues. In germline, CDR1 is SEHNR, CDR2 FQNEAQ (reference sequence). CDR3 region: CASNPQGDYEQYF. CDR3 sequence (DNA): TGTGCCAGCAACCCCCAGGGGGACTACGAGCAGTACTTC. Combining the CDR3 with reference TRBV7-9 and TRBJ2-7 gives the whole variable domain DTGVSQNPRHKITKRGQNVTFRCDPISEHNRLYWYRQTLGQGPEFLTYFQNEAQLEKSRLLSDRFSAERPKGSFSTLEIQRTEQGDSAMYLCASNPQGDYEQYFGPGTRLTVT.

This clonotype occurred once. The chain joins TRBV6-6 to TRBJ1-1; 7 bases map to TRBD1. In germline, CDR1 is MNHNY, CDR2 SVGAGI (reference sequence). The CDR3 consists of 12 residues. The V segment lost 8 bases and the J segment 4 bases; nucleotides outside the gene matches: 4. CDR3 sequence reads: CASVRDSTEAFF. The DNA for the CDR3 is TGTGCCAGCGTCAGGGACAGCACTGAAGCTTTCTTT.

The sample holds many counts of this clonotype. CDR3 sequence reads: CATESGTENEKLFF. CDR3 in DNA: TGTGCCACAGAGTCCGGGACGGAAAATGAAAAACTGTTTTTT. This chain joins TRBV15 and TRBJ1-4; a possible D gene is TRBD1 (5 bases). Germline CDR1 reads LNHNV; CDR2 reads YYDKDF (reference sequence). Deletions cut 9 bases from V and 5 bases from J, with 16 bases between. The CDR3 is 14 amino acids.

The CDR3 spells CATQIGVGNEQFF. The DNA for the CDR3 is TGCGCCACTCAGATTGGGGTAGGCAATGAGCAGTTCTTC. The rearrangement uses TRBV10-1 and TRBJ2-1; D gene ambiguous. From germline, CDR1 is WNHNN and CDR2 SYGVQD (reference sequence). The V gene lost 10 bases and the J gene lost 6 bases, with 16 bases spanning the gap. This CDR3 has 13 amino acids.

This clonotype was picked up many times. The chain joins TRBV10-3 to TRBJ1-1; D possibly corresponds to TRBD1 (6 bases). The germline V gene has CDR1 ENHRY and CDR2 SYGVKD. The CDR3 has 13 amino acids. V was cut by 10 bases and J by 5 bases, with 17 bases left in between. This chain's CDR3 is CATRDTVQTEAFF. The CDR3 nucleotides are TGTGCCACCAGGGACACGGTGCAGACTGAAGCTTTCTTT.

A single count supports this clonotype. CDR3 nucleotide sequence: TGTGCCAGCAGCTTAGGACTAGCGGGGGTGCGGTTGAGCACAGATACGCAGTATTTT. It is translated as CASSLGLAGVRLSTDTQYF. The V and J genes are TRBV7-9 and TRBJ2-3; 12 bases agree with TRBD2. The ends lost 1 base at V and 0 bases at J; junction bases unmatched: 8. Germline lookup yields CDR1 SEHNR and CDR2 FQNEAQ (reference sequence). The CDR3 totals 19 residues.

This clonotype was detected many times. The chain recombines TRBV6-2 or TRBV6-3 with TRBJ2-7; tentatively, D is TRBD2 (5 bases). There are 12 residues in the CDR3. The germline gives CDR1 MNHEY, CDR2 SVGEGT. The V end was cut by 8 bases, the J end by 1 base, with 9 bases between. CDR3 residues: CASGSNSYEQYF. The DNA for the CDR3 is TGTGCCAGCGGGAGTAATTCCTACGAGCAGTACTTC.